The clone carrying this T cell receptor (beta chain) was observed at least ten times. Its antigen is undetermined. This sample's time point: patch test 3, about 24 weeks after DPC sensitization. As for treatment: therapeutic diphenylcyclopropenone sensitization with weekly scalp DPC. TCRdb recomputed calls from the RACE reads with MiXCR, one row per CDR3 protein. Among some 91,000 distinct CDR3 sequences listed, roughly 27% were seen once. This entry belongs to a study of human T cells and chemical hapten exposure. At the level of the study: Chiefly women, the patients showed alopecia areata, totalis or universalis. Study-wide results and limits: Expanded TCR counts at PT1 were positively correlated with the patch test score. There were significantly more large CDR3 similarity clusters among expanded TCRs than among controls.

This sequence originates from a man aged 35 to 55 with alopecia areata. Some clones in this sample may be carry-over from other donors' samples. The sample consisted of whole blood, taken in connection with sensitization to the hapten diphenylcyclopropenone (DPC).

The CDR3 protein is CAGSTGGGSNQPQHF. The CDR3 DNA follows: TGTGCCGGATCCACAGGGGGCGGAAGCAATCAGCCCCAGCATTTT. The chain is built from TRBV19 and TRBJ1-5, with 9 positions matching TRBD1. This CDR3 is built from 15 residues. Germline assignment: CDR1 LNHDA and CDR2 SQIVND (reference sequence). J was trimmed by 1 base and V by 11 bases; bases with no gene match: 9.